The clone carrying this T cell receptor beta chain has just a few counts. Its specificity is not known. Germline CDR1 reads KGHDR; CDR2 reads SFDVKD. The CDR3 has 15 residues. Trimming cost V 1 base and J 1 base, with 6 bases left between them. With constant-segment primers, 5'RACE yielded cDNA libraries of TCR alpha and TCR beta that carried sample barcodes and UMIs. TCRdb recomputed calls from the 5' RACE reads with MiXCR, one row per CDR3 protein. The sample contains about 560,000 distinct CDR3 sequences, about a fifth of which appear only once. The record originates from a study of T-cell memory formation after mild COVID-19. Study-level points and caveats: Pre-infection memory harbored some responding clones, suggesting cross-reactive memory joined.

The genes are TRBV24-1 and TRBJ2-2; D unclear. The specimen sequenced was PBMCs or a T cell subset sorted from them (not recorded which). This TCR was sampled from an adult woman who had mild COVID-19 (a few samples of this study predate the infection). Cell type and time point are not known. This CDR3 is CATSDLNGNTGELFF. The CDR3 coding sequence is TGTGCCACCAGTGATTTAAACGGGAACACCGGGGAGCTGTTTTTT.